Listed here is a single T cell receptor beta chain. No antigen is known for it. It has no much larger one-base neighbor in the sample; base qualities were not kept. This entry comes from a study of CD8 T cells in ankylosing spondylitis (TCRdb year 2017). Regarding the complete study: The study set out to find disease-linked TCR variants by profiling T cell receptor beta repertoires in ankylosing spondylitis patients and healthy donors. Samples of peripheral blood were taken, and for ankylosing spondylitis patients, synovial fluid was collected as well. The full study cohort comprised 25 ankylosing spondylitis patients and approximately 100 healthy donors. Results the study describes overall, beyond this receptor: Significant enrichment of the disease-linked clones was reported in matched synovial fluid samples from ankylosing spondylitis patients. Blood from ankylosing spondylitis patients appeared to be characterized by a TCR beta motif made up of several highly homologous amino acid variants. The disease-linked clones showed a CD8+ phenotype and occurred at relatively low frequencies in peripheral blood. Some motif variants were previously reported in synovial fluid and blood of reactive arthritis patients, suggesting common disease-initiation mechanisms.

Synovial fluid samples and blood samples obtained from the same ankylosing spondylitis patients were matched. Sequences MNHEY (CDR1) and SVGEGT (CDR2) are obtained from the germline V gene. The CDR3 runs 14 residues from the cysteine to the phenylalanine. Here the CDR3 DNA is all that survives: 42 bases in frame from base 1. At the junction V is shortened by 5 bases and J by 3 bases, with 14 bases in between. Sequencing relied on an Illumina HiSeq 2500. TCR beta libraries were prepared by quantitative 5'-RACE with molecular barcodes. From the authors' description of their analysis: To identify disease-linked TCR variants, a new computational method was used, one built on a probabilistic model of VDJ rearrangement. TCRdb reprocessing: public reads trimmed at Q25 with fastp, clones called with MiXCR, in-frame beta chains kept. Rows are combined by CDR3 protein, so each entry shows the most common genes and DNA. The V and J calls here are based on TCRdb, not the publication. This sample is represented by about 150,000 distinct CDR3 sequences; approximately 44% of them were singletons. Roughly 15% of the sample is taken by the ten largest.

The sequence was collected from a male donor with ankylosing spondylitis. The sample taken for sequencing was synovial fluid, either unsorted or a sorted T cell fraction (not recorded which). The V and J segments used are TRBV6-2 or TRBV6-3 and TRBJ2-7; the D gene cannot be named for sure. The CDR3 protein is CASSHYGVNYEQYF. The DNA sequence follows: TGTGCCAGCAGTCACTACGGAGTGAACTACGAGCAGTACTTC.